A single sample is the source of the 22 T cell receptor beta chains below, sequenced in a study of OX40 agonist ivuxolimab in advanced cancers. Profiling relied on immunoSEQ multiplex PCR, and the TCRdb table lists in-frame clones only, not all of them. Found here are 65,000 to 70,000 clones, about 89% of them singletons; the top ten hold about 0.3%. The sequenced sample was CD4+ or CD8+ T cells sorted from blood, obtained in a trial of the OX40 agonist ivuxolimab. These receptors originate from an adult with an advanced solid tumor such as melanoma, head and neck, liver or kidney cancer.

The rearrangement uses TRBV7-9 and TRBJ1-1, with D possibly TRBD1 on 6 matching bases. CDR3 length: 15 amino acids. Trimming took 4 bases from V and 1 from J, leaving 13 bases between them. Germline CDR1 and CDR2: SEHNR and FQNEAQ (reference sequence). The CDR3 region is CASSSQGQQNTEAFF. In DNA form, the CDR3 reads TGTGCCAGCAGCTCTCAAGGACAGCAGAACACTGAAGCTTTCTTT.

The chain carries TRBV6-4 and TRBJ2-2; D gene ambiguous. The germline V gene encodes CDR1 MRHNA and CDR2 SNTAGT. V shed 0 bases and J shed 7 bases, with 3 bases lying between them. This CDR3 has 12 residues. CDR3 region: CASSDSFGELFF. As DNA, the CDR3 is TGTGCCAGCAGTGACTCATTCGGGGAGCTGTTTTTT.

The rearrangement links TRBV5-4 to TRBJ2-5, with TRBD1 matching over 7 bases. The ends lost 4 bases at V and 4 bases at J; junction bases unmatched: 4. Germline-derived CDR1 and CDR2 are SGHNT and YYREEE (reference sequence). This CDR3 is 13 amino acids long. The CDR3 region has the DNA TGTGCCAGCAGCCCAAGACAGGGAGAGACCCAGTACTTC. It encodes CASSPRQGETQYF.

This clone was seen once. For the CDR3, the DNA is TGTGCCAGCAGTTTTGGGGGACAGGGGGCCGGTCAGCCCCAGCATTTT. Encoded protein: CASSFGGQGAGQPQHF. This chain links TRBV6-6 with TRBJ1-5; 12 nucleotides agree with TRBD1. J lost 6 bases, V lost 4 bases, and 7 bases had no gene match. Germline CDR1 is MNHNY and CDR2 is SVGAGI (reference sequence). The CDR3 spans 16 residues.

The chain has TRBV28 and TRBJ2-1; D possibly corresponds to TRBD1 (6 bases). Germline CDR1 reads MDHEN; CDR2 reads SYDVKM. The CDR3 runs 13 residues. Deletions cut 6 bases from V and 7 bases from J, with 13 bases between. This CDR3 is CASRRGFTNEQFF. The CDR3 nucleotides read TGTGCCAGCAGGAGGGGGTTTACGAATGAGCAGTTCTTC.

The CDR3 reads CSVEGGQARSYNEQFF. The CDR3, as DNA: TGCAGCGTTGAAGGTGGGCAGGCCCGATCCTACAATGAGCAGTTCTTC. This chain joins TRBV29-1 and TRBJ2-1; D gene unclear. The germline V gene has CDR1 SQVTM and CDR2 ANQGSEA. With 1 base removed from V and 1 base from J, the gap between germline ends came to 14 bases. The CDR3 covers 16 residues.

This clone came up once. The V gene is TRBV6-1, the J gene TRBJ2-7, with 11 bases identical to TRBD1. Germline V lookup: CDR1 MNHNS, CDR2 SASEGT. This CDR3 has 14 amino acids. The V gene end was trimmed by 6 bases and the J gene end by 4 bases; junction bases not matched to a gene: 5. CDR3 nucleotides: TGTGCCAGCAGGAGGGACAGGGGGTTATACGAGCAGTACTTC. Amino acids: CASRRDRGLYEQYF.

The chain is built from TRBV19 and TRBJ2-3, with unresolved D. CDR1 and CDR2 from the germline V gene are LNHDA and SQIVND (reference sequence). The CDR3 extends over 14 amino acids. Trimming shortened V by 3 bases and J by 0 bases, and 7 bases separated the two germline ends. CDR3 loop: CASSMGVSTDTQYF. The CDR3 DNA is TGTGCCAGTAGTATGGGTGTAAGCACAGATACGCAGTATTTT.

This chain uses TRBV7-9 with TRBJ1-6; D is ambiguous. V lost 6 bases and J lost 5, with 8 bases in between. Germline assignment: CDR1 SEHNR and CDR2 FQNEAQ (reference sequence). The CDR3 covers 13 residues. CDR3 sequence: CASRQSNNSPLHF. For the CDR3, the DNA is TGTGCCAGCAGACAGTCTAATAATTCACCCCTCCACTTT.

V usage is TRBV5-1 and J usage is TRBJ2-7; weak D call: TRBD2 (6 bases). Trimming pared 2 bases from V and 3 bases from J, leaving 12 bases between. This CDR3 has 14 residues. The germline gives CDR1 SGHRS, CDR2 YFSETQ. The CDR3 here is CASSFAGRDYEQYF. CDR3 DNA: TGCGCCAGCAGCTTTGCGGGACGGGACTACGAGCAGTACTTC. Full variable domain (rest looked up from reference TRBV5-1 and TRBJ2-7): KAGVTQTPRYLIKTRGQQVTLSCSPISGHRSVSWYQQTPGQGLQFLFEYFSETQRNKGNFPGRFSGRQFSNSRSEMNVSTLELGDSALYLCASSFAGRDYEQYFGPGTRLTVT.

J is TRBJ2-5 and V is TRBV25-1; D assignment may be TRBD1 or TRBD2 (5 bases each). The germline gives CDR1 MGHDK, CDR2 SYGVNS. The CDR3 contains 13 residues. V shed 6 bases and J shed 7 bases, with 15 bases lying between them. The CDR3 DNA reads as TGTGCCAGCAGGGCTCCGGGACCGCGGACCCAGTACTTC. This translates into CASRAPGPRTQYF.

The chain carries TRBV11-2 and TRBJ2-7, with D perhaps TRBD1 (5 bases). The CDR3 runs 19 residues. Germline V gene lookup returns CDR1 SGHAT and CDR2 FQNNGV. Trimming left V 3 bases short and J 4 bases short, with 28 bases between. The CDR3 nucleotides read TGTGCCAGCAGCTTTGACCGGACCCCGAACAGGCGGCGATCGTACGAGCAGTACTTC. As protein: CASSFDRTPNRRRSYEQYF.

The rearrangement uses TRBV25-1 and TRBJ1-3; 7 bases align to TRBD1. The CDR3 consists of 14 residues. Germline-derived CDR1 and CDR2 are MGHDK and SYGVNS. The J segment lost 5 bases and the V segment lost 6 bases, leaving 7 bases of the junction unmatched. The CDR3 DNA follows: TGTGCCAGCAGGAGGACAGGTGGGCGAAACACCATATATTTT. Translation: CASRRTGGRNTIYF.

This chain links TRBV28 with TRBJ1-5, with D unclear. The CDR3 has 19 amino acids. Germline V gene lookup returns CDR1 MDHEN and CDR2 SYDVKM. Trimming left V 2 bases short and J 0 bases short, with 20 bases between. The CDR3 nucleotides are TGTGCCAGCAGTTTAACCTCAGGTTTCAAATGGGGTAGCAATCAGCCCCAGCATTTT. Protein sequence: CASSLTSGFKWGSNQPQHF. Full variable domain (outside the CDR3, taken from reference TRBV28 and TRBJ1-5): DVKVTQSSRYLVKRTGEKVFLECVQDMDHENMFWYRQDPGLGLRLIYFSYDVKMKEKGDIPEGYSVSREKKERFSLILESASTNQTSMYLCASSLTSGFKWGSNQPQHFGDGTRLSIL.

The chain recombines TRBV11-1 with TRBJ2-5; the match to TRBD1 covers 10 bases. Germline V gives CDR1 SGHAT, CDR2 FQDESV (reference sequence). The junction had 5 bases not matched to a gene; V was cut back by 6 bases and J by 1 base. This CDR3 contains 15 residues. The CDR3 DNA reads as TGTGCCAGCAGTCGGGACAGGGGCTTCCAAGAGACCCAGTACTTC. This encodes CASSRDRGFQETQYF.

The chain is built from TRBV5-1 and TRBJ2-5; 10 bases fit TRBD1. In germline, CDR1 is SGHRS, CDR2 YFSETQ. The CDR3 sequence is 17 residues long. With V trimmed by 4 bases and J by 2 bases, 11 bases remained unmatched. DNA of the CDR3: TGCGCCAGCAGCGGGGGACAGGGGCTTACCAATCAAGAGACCCAGTACTTC. It is translated as CASSGGQGLTNQETQYF.

The chain uses TRBV2 and TRBJ2-7, with D uncertain. The CDR3 is 13 amino acids. Per the germline V gene, CDR1 is SNHLY and CDR2 is FYNNEI. V was clipped by 3 bases and J by 2 bases, with 8 bases between them. The CDR3 sequence: CASSENNAYEQYF. The CDR3 DNA follows: TGTGCCAGCAGTGAGAACAATGCCTACGAGCAGTACTTC.

This clone was detected only once. Other DNA sequences from this sample encode an identical CDR3 as well. The chain links TRBV11-2 to TRBJ2-1; 10 positions match TRBD2. The J segment lost 2 bases and the V segment lost 6 bases, leaving 7 bases of the junction unmatched. CDR1 SGHAT and CDR2 FQNNGV come from the germline V gene. CDR3 size: 16 residues. The CDR3 spells CASRRTSGTTYNEQFF. The CDR3 nucleotides read TGTGCCAGCAGACGGACTAGCGGTACCACCTACAATGAGCAGTTCTTC. Full variable domain (rest looked up from reference TRBV11-2 and TRBJ2-1): EAGVAQSPRYKIIEKRQSVAFWCNPISGHATLYWYQQILGQGPKLLIQFQNNGVVDDSQLPKDRFSAERLKGVDSTLKIQPAKLEDSAVYLCASRRTSGTTYNEQFFGPGTRLTVL.

In the case of this clone: An end of the junction does not agree with germline; a read error may underlie this. This rearrangement joins TRBV6-1 to TRBJ1-2, with unresolved D. The CDR3 spans 10 residues. CDR1 and CDR2 from the germline V gene are MNHNS and SASEGT. CDR3 protein: CASSELGGEF. The CDR3 DNA reads TGTGCCAGCAGTGAACTAGGTGGGGAGTTC.

Only one count was recorded for this clone. The CDR3 reads CASSLIPVLTTYEQYF. The CDR3 DNA sequence: TGTGCCAGCAGTTTAATTCCGGTCCTAACTACCTACGAGCAGTACTTC. This chain uses TRBV28 with TRBJ2-7; D unresolved. This CDR3 comprises 16 residues. Trimming took 2 bases from V and 2 from J, leaving 16 bases between them. Germline V gene sequence: CDR1 MDHEN, CDR2 SYDVKM.

The chain is built from TRBV27 and TRBJ2-3; TRBD2 aligns across 13 bases. CDR3 size: 17 residues. Germline values: CDR1 MNHEY, CDR2 SMNVEV (reference sequence). Germline trimming cut 2 bases from V and 5 bases from J; bases unmatched to any gene: 7. The CDR3 DNA reads as TGTGCCAGCAGTTTAAGCACTAGCGGGAGGGCTCGAGATACGCAGTATTTT. It specifies CASSLSTSGRARDTQYF.

This chain uses TRBV5-4 with TRBJ2-2, with D possibly TRBD1 on 5 matching bases. This CDR3 region has 15 residues. Germline CDR1 SGHNT, CDR2 YYREEE (reference sequence). The ends were cut back, 2 bases at V and 0 bases at J, with 8 bases in the middle. In DNA, the CDR3 is TGTGCCAGCAGCTTTAGGGGTACGAACACCGGGGAGCTGTTTTTT. It translates to CASSFRGTNTGELFF.